This is a list of T cell receptor beta chains from one sample in a study of CD8 T cells in ankylosing spondylitis. MiXCR, run by TCRdb on the 5' RACE reads, gives a single entry per CDR3 protein. This sample yields 670,000 or so distinct CDR3 sequences, of which around a fifth are seen a single time; about 19% belongs to the top ten. The sample consisted of blood, either unsorted or a sorted T cell fraction (not recorded which). All receptors derive from a male donor with ankylosing spondylitis. CDR3s include the opening cysteine and the closing phenylalanine or tryptophan. Each record gives: CDR3 DNA, CDR3 protein, clone size, J gene, D gene, V gene. The D gene is left open where the match is weak. Clone size is not always given. Where it is, it says once, few, many or a class for expanded clones.

TGTGCCAGCAGTCAATCCTGGTTGGGAGGCTACACCTTC,CASSQSWLGGYTF,few,TRBJ1-2,.,TRBV27
TGTGCCATCAGTGAGTCAGGACACTCTTCCTACAATGAGCAGTTCTTC,CAISESGHSSYNEQFF,.,TRBJ2-1,.,TRBV10-3
TGTGCCAGCGGACTGACGAGGGGGAATGGCTACACCTTC,CASGLTRGNGYTF,few,TRBJ1-2,.,TRBV7-3
TGTGCCAGCAGCCCCCACCAGGGGCCGACCGAAAAACTGTTTTTT,CASSPHQGPTEKLFF,few,TRBJ1-4,.,TRBV7-8
TGCAGTGCTCTGGGACTAGCCTCAACTTCTAGCACAGATACGCAGTATTTT,CSALGLASTSSTDTQYF,.,TRBJ2-3,TRBD2,TRBV20-1
TGCAGCGCCCAACAGGGGCTGAACACTGAAGCTTTCTTT,CSAQQGLNTEAFF,many,TRBJ1-1,TRBD1,TRBV20-1
TGTGCCACCAGTGTTCGGTTAGCGGGATCGGTCAATGAGCAGTTCTTC,CATSVRLAGSVNEQFF,few,TRBJ2-1,TRBD2,TRBV24-1
TGTGCCAGCAGCTTAGTCCGGGATCGGACTGAAGCTTTCTTT,CASSLVRDRTEAFF,few,TRBJ1-1,.,TRBV11-2
TGCGCCAGCAGCCAAGACTTGGCGGCAGGGATCTACGAGCAGTACTTC,CASSQDLAAGIYEQYF,few,TRBJ2-7,.,TRBV4-1
TGCAGCGCAACTAGACAGGGCGATGAGCAGTTCTTC,CSATRQGDEQFF,.,TRBJ2-1,TRBD1,TRBV29-1
TGCGCCAGCAGTTTGGTGCCGACGAACACTGAAGCTTTCTTT,CASSLVPTNTEAFF,.,TRBJ1-1,.,TRBV5-1
TGTGCCAGCAGTATCCATGGGACAGCCGCTTACGAGCAGTACTTC,CASSIHGTAAYEQYF,.,TRBJ2-7,TRBD1,TRBV28
TGTGCCAGCAGTCCAGCGGGACTAGCGGGCAATGAGCAGTTCTTC,CASSPAGLAGNEQFF,many,TRBJ2-1,TRBD2,TRBV7-9
TGCAGTGCTAGAGCTCACCGGGAGGGCCGCAATGAGCAGTTCTTC,CSARAHREGRNEQFF,once,TRBJ2-1,TRBD2,TRBV20-1
TGCAGTGCACTTCCCCCAGGGGGTGGGGAGACCCAGTACTTC,CSALPPGGGETQYF,.,TRBJ2-5,TRBD1,TRBV20-1
TGTGCCAGCAGTCCTGGGAGAGGGCCCCGAGATGGTGGGCTGTTTTTT,CASSPGRGPRDGGLFF,.,TRBJ2-2,.,TRBV6-4
TGCAGCGTTGTTAGGGGAGGGTCGAACACCGGGGAGCTGTTTTTT,CSVVRGGSNTGELFF,few,TRBJ2-2,TRBD2,TRBV29-1
TGCGCCAGCAGCTTAGACTTCGGCAAAAACATTCAGTACTTC,CASSLDFGKNIQYF,few,TRBJ2-4,.,TRBV5-1
TGTGCCAGCAGCACCGGGACACCCCGCGGCTACACCTTC,CASSTGTPRGYTF,many,TRBJ1-2,.,TRBV28
TGTGCCAGCAGCCAAGTCTTGGACTCTTGGGAGACCCAGTACTTC,CASSQVLDSWETQYF,.,TRBJ2-5,.,TRBV3-1
TGCAGTGCCCTGTGCACCGGGACAGAAGGCAACTGTAGACAAGAGACCCAGTACTTC,CSALCTGTEGNCRQETQYF,few,TRBJ2-5,TRBD1,TRBV20-1
TGTGCCAGCACTCTAGCGGGAGCATTCAATGAGCAGTTCTTC,CASTLAGAFNEQFF,few,TRBJ2-1,TRBD2,TRBV28
TGTGCCAGCAGCCACGCCATATGGGGGAAATCCTCGGACTATGGCTACACCTTC,CASSHAIWGKSSDYGYTF,many,TRBJ1-2,.,TRBV4-2